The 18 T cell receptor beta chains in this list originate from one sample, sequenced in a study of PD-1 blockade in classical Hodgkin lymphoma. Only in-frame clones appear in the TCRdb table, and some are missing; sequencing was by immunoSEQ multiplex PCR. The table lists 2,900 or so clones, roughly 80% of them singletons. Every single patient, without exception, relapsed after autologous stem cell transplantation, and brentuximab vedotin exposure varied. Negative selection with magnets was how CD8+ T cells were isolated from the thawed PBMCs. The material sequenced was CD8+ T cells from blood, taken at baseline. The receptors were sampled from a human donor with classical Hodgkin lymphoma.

CDR3 nucleotides: TGTGCCAGCAGTACCCGGGACACCGGGAGTGATTCACCCCTCCACTTT. Translating it yields CASSTRDTGSDSPLHF. The rearrangement links TRBV28 to TRBJ1-6; D perhaps matches TRBD1 (6 bases). V dropped 5 bases and J dropped 8 bases, with 19 bases sitting between them. The CDR3 runs to 16 residues. From germline, CDR1 is MDHEN and CDR2 SYDVKM.

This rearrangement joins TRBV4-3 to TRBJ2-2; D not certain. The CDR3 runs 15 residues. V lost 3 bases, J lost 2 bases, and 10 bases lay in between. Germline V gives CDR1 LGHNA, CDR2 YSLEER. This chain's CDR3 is CASSQKRQNTGELFF. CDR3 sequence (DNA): TGCGCCAGCAGCCAGAAAAGGCAAAACACCGGGGAGCTGTTTTTT.

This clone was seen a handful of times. CDR3 in amino acids: CASSPPRGQGYEQYF. CDR3 in DNA: TGCGCCAGCAGCCCTCCGAGGGGACAGGGCTACGAGCAGTACTTC. The rearrangement uses TRBV4-1 and TRBJ2-7; TRBD1 matches at 9 bases. The CDR3 spans 15 residues. V lost 4 bases, J lost 3 bases, and 7 bases stayed unmatched. Germline CDR1 MGHRA, CDR2 YSYEKL.

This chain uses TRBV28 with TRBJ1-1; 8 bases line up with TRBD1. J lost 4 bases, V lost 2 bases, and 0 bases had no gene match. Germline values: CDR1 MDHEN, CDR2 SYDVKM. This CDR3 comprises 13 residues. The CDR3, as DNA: TGTGCCAGCAGTTTAACAGGGGGCACTGAAGCTTTCTTT. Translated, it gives CASSLTGGTEAFF. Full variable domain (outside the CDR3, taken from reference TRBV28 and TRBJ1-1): DVKVTQSSRYLVKRTGEKVFLECVQDMDHENMFWYRQDPGLGLRLIYFSYDVKMKEKGDIPEGYSVSREKKERFSLILESASTNQTSMYLCASSLTGGTEAFFGQGTRLTVV.

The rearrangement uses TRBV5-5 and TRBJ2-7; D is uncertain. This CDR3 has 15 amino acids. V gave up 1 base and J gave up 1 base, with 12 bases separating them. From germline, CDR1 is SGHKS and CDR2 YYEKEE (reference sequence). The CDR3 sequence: CASSLSVGRSYEQYF. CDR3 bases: TGTGCCAGCAGCTTGTCGGTTGGGCGTTCCTACGAGCAGTACTTC.

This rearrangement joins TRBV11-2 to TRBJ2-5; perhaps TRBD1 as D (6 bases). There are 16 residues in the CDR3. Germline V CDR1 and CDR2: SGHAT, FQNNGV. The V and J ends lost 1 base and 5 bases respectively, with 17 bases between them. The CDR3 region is CASSLALGAPGETQYF. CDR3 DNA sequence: TGTGCCAGCAGCTTAGCCCTGGGGGCTCCCGGGGAGACCCAGTACTTC.

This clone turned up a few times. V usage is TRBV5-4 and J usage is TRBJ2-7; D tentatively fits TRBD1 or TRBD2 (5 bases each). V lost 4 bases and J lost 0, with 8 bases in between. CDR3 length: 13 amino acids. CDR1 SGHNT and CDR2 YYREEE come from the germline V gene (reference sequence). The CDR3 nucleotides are TGTGCCAGCAGCCACGGGACCTCCTACGAGCAGTACTTC. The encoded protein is CASSHGTSYEQYF.

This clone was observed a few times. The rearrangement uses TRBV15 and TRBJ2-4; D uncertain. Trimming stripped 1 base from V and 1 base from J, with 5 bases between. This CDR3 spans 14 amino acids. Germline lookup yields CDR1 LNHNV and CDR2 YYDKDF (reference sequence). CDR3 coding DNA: TGTGCCACCAGCAGAGGGGTGGCCAAAAACATTCAGTACTTC. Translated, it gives CATSRGVAKNIQYF.

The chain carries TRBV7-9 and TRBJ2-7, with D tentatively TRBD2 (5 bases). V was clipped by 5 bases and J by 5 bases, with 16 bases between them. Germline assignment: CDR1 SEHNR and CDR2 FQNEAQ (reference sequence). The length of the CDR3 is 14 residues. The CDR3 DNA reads TGTGCCAGCAGCCCCACGGGGTTCGGACACGAGCAGTACTTC. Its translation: CASSPTGFGHEQYF.

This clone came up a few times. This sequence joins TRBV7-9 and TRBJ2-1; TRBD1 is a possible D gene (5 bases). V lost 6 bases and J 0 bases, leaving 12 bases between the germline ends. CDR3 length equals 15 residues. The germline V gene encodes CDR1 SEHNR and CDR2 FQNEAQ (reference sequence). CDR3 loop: CASRRIDSSYNEQFF. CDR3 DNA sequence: TGTGCCAGCAGACGAATCGACAGCTCCTACAATGAGCAGTTCTTC.

This CDR3 reads CASSPEGTGEQYF. The CDR3 DNA sequence: TGTGCCAGCAGCCCGGAGGGAACGGGCGAGCAGTACTTC. This chain uses TRBV6-5 with TRBJ2-7; D might be TRBD2 (6 bases). The CDR3 sequence is 13 residues long. Germline loops: CDR1 MNHEY, CDR2 SVGAGI. With 6 bases removed from V and 6 bases from J, the gap between germline ends came to 15 bases.

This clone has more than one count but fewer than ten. This CDR3 is CASSIIGGGEQYF. The CDR3 DNA sequence: TGTGCCAGTAGTATTATAGGGGGTGGCGAGCAGTACTTC. This chain joins TRBV19 and TRBJ2-7; D is possibly TRBD1 (6 bases). V shed 3 bases and J shed 6 bases, with 12 bases lying between them. The CDR3 is 13 amino acids. Germline CDR1 and CDR2: LNHDA and SQIVND (reference sequence). Full variable domain (missing parts from reference TRBV19 and TRBJ2-7): DGGITQSPKYLFRKEGQNVTLSCEQNLNHDAMYWYRQDPGQGLRLIYYSQIVNDFQKGDIAEGYSVSREKKESFPLTVTSAQKNPTAFYLCASSIIGGGEQYFGPGTRLTVT.

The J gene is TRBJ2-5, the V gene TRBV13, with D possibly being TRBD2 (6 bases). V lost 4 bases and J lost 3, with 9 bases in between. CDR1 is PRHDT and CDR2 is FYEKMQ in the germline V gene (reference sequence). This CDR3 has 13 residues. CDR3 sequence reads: CASSSPGEETQYF. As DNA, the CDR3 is TGTGCCAGCAGCTCTCCGGGGGAAGAGACCCAGTACTTC. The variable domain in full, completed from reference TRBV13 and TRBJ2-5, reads AAGVIQSPRHLIKEKRETATLKCYPIPRHDTVYWYQQGPGQDPQFLISFYEKMQSDKGSIPDRFSAQQFSDYHSELNMSSLELGDSALYFCASSSPGEETQYFGPGTRLLVL.

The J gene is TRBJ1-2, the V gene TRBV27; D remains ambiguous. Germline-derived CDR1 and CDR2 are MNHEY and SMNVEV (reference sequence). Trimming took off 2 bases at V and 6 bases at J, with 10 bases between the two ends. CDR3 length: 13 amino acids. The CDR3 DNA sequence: TGTGCCAGCAGTTTAAGTTGGGCGAATGGCTACACCTTC. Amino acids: CASSLSWANGYTF.

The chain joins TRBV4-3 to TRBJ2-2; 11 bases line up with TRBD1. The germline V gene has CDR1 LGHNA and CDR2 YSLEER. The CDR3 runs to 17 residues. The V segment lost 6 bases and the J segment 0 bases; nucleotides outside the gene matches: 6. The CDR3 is CASSVGQGAANTGELFF. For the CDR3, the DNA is TGCGCCAGCAGTGTCGGACAGGGGGCTGCGAACACCGGGGAGCTGTTTTTT.

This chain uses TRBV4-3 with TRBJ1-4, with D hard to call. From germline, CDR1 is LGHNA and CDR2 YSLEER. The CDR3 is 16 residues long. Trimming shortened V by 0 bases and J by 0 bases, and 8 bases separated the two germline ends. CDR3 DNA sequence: TGCGCCAGCAGCCAAGATGAAGTTTCAACTAATGAAAAACTGTTTTTT. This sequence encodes CASSQDEVSTNEKLFF.

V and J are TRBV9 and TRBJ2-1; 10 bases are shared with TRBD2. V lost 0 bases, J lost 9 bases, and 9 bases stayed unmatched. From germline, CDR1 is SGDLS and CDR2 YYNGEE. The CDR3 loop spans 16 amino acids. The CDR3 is CASSVAEAGGMGEQFF. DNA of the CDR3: TGTGCCAGCAGCGTAGCGGAAGCGGGGGGGATGGGTGAGCAGTTCTTC. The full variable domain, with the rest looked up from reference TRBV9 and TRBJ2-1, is DSGVTQTPKHLITATGQRVTLRCSPRSGDLSVYWYQQSLDQGLQFLIQYYNGEERAKGNILERFSAQQFPDLHSELNLSSLELGDSALYFCASSVAEAGGMGEQFFGPGTRLTVL.

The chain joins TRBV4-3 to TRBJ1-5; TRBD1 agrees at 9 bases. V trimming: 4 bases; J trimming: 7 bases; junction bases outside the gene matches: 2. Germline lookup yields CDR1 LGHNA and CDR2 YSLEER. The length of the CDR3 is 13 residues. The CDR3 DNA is TGCGCCAGCAGCCCGGGACAGGGCCAGCCCCAGCATTTT. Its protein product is CASSPGQGQPQHF.